These 27 T cell receptor beta chains were sequenced from one sample in a study of T-cell reconstitution after alpha-beta-depleted transplantation in children. Unique molecular identifiers tagged the TCRbeta library. A single record per CDR3 protein comes from TCRdb applying MiXCR to the PCR reads. The table has 200,000 to 250,000 distinct CDR3 sequences, more than 10% seen once; the top ten hold approximately 2.4%. Source: PBMCs from the stem cell graft donor, taken from the stem cell graft. All receptors come from a human donor who donated a stem cell graft to a child with acute lymphoblastic leukemia.

Points on this clonotype: A single base separates this from a much larger clone, so it may be a read error. CDR3 sequence reads: CANQRSRGRYYEQYF. DNA for the CDR3: TGTGCCAACCAACGATCCAGGGGGAGGTACTACGAGCAGTACTTC. V usage is TRBV6-1 and J usage is TRBJ2-7; maybe TRBD1 (7 bases). Trimming shortened V by 10 bases and J by 3 bases, and 22 bases separated the two germline ends. From germline, CDR1 is MNHNS and CDR2 SASEGT. The CDR3 is 15 amino acids.

This clonotype was seen at least ten times. The rearrangement links TRBV12-3 or TRBV12-4 to TRBJ2-3; no clear D. The CDR3 length is 12 residues. V was trimmed by 8 bases and J by 0 bases, leaving 6 bases between them. CDR3 nucleotide sequence: TGTGCCAGCGGCCATAGCACAGATACGCAGTATTTT. The encoded protein is CASGHSTDTQYF.

This clonotype was recorded many times. J is TRBJ2-3 and V is TRBV5-1, with D perhaps TRBD2 (7 bases). The CDR3 has 16 amino acids. V lost 1 base and J 2 bases, leaving 14 bases between the germline ends. Germline V gene data show CDR1 as SGHRS and CDR2 as YFSETQ. The CDR3 is CASSLIPGGFTDTQYF. DNA for the CDR3: TGCGCCAGCAGCTTGATCCCGGGGGGCTTCACAGATACGCAGTATTTT.

The V gene is TRBV4-3, the J gene TRBJ2-2; maybe TRBD1 (6 bases). Trimming left V 0 bases short and J 6 bases short, with 17 bases between. This CDR3 region has 17 residues. Germline V gene sequence: CDR1 LGHNA, CDR2 YSLEER. This CDR3 is CASSQETGPKGSGELFF. The CDR3 nucleotides are TGCGCCAGCAGCCAAGAAACAGGGCCTAAGGGCTCCGGGGAGCTGTTTTTT.

This clonotype was observed at least ten times. The V call is TRBV10-3, the J call TRBJ2-7; no clear D. The CDR3 has 16 residues. Germline CDR1 is ENHRY and CDR2 is SYGVKD. The V end lost 0 bases, the J end lost 2 bases, and 14 bases lay between the germline ends. Here the CDR3 reads CAISESGTADPYEQYF. The CDR3 DNA reads as TGTGCCATCAGTGAGTCGGGAACAGCCGACCCCTACGAGCAGTACTTC.

This clonotype was detected many times. The rearrangement uses TRBV3-1 and TRBJ1-1; the D gene is possibly TRBD1 (5 bases). Trimming pared 3 bases from V and 0 bases from J, leaving 8 bases between. Germline CDR1 LGHDT, CDR2 YNNKEL (reference sequence). The CDR3 consists of 14 residues. The CDR3 loop reads CASSHRALNTEAFF. As DNA, the CDR3 is TGTGCCAGCAGCCACAGGGCGCTGAACACTGAAGCTTTCTTT.

The table lists this clonotype with many counts. The rearrangement joins TRBV5-5 to TRBJ2-7; 13 bases agree with TRBD2. The germline V gene has CDR1 SGHKS and CDR2 YYEKEE (reference sequence). Trimming cost V 4 bases and J 1 base; bases outside gene matches: 8. CDR3 length: 17 residues. The CDR3 DNA reads TGTGCCAGCAGCCCGGGACTAGCGGGGATAAATTCCTACGAGCAGTACTTC. It is translated as CASSPGLAGINSYEQYF.

This clonotype was recorded at least ten times. The V gene is TRBV6-1, the J gene TRBJ2-5; no reliable D call. The CDR3 has 15 residues. Trimming stripped 8 bases from V and 5 bases from J, with 21 bases between. Germline V lookup: CDR1 MNHNS, CDR2 SASEGT. The CDR3 spells CASRRRRTPRETQYF. CDR3 DNA sequence: TGTGCCAGCCGGCGGAGACGAACCCCCCGGGAGACCCAGTACTTC.

The V and J genes are TRBV3-1 and TRBJ2-7; D is possibly TRBD1 (6 bases). Germline CDR1 and CDR2: LGHDT and YNNKEL (reference sequence). Trimming shortened V by 4 bases and J by 2 bases, and 27 bases separated the two germline ends. CDR3 length: 19 amino acids. As DNA, the CDR3 is TGTGCCAGCAGCCCCATGACGGGACACACGACGCGTTTGGCCTACGAGCAGTACTTC. It is translated as CASSPMTGHTTRLAYEQYF.

The sample holds many counts of this clonotype. This chain links TRBV30 with TRBJ2-7, with D possibly being TRBD2 (5 bases). Germline CDR1 is GTSNPN and CDR2 is SVGIG (reference sequence). The CDR3 sequence is 14 residues long. V lost 1 base to trimming and J lost 2 bases, with 12 bases between them. The CDR3 sequence: CAWSDTGSTYEQYF. For the CDR3, the DNA is TGTGCCTGGAGTGACACGGGGTCCACCTACGAGCAGTACTTC.

Points on this clonotype: This sequence may be a read error, since a much larger clone differs from it by one base. The chain links TRBV20-1 to TRBJ2-7, with 7 bases matching TRBD1. Germline V gene sequence: CDR1 DFQATT, CDR2 SNEGSKA (reference sequence). This CDR3 comprises 13 residues. The CDR3 DNA sequence: TGCATTGCTAGCTACAGGGGATCCTACGAGCAGTACTTC. Protein: CIASYRGSYEQYF.

This chain links TRBV7-2 with TRBJ2-4, with D uncertain. The CDR3 covers 15 residues. CDR1 and CDR2 from the germline V gene are SGHTA and FQGNSA. Trimming pared 1 base from V and 6 bases from J, leaving 13 bases between. CDR3 bases: TGTGCCAGCAGCTTAGAGGCTCCGGCCTTAAACATTCAGTACTTC. Translated: CASSLEAPALNIQYF.

V and J are TRBV18 and TRBJ1-5; D is unresolved. Germline-derived CDR1 and CDR2 are KGHSH and LQKENI. V was cut by 2 bases and J by 2 bases, with 16 bases left in between. This CDR3 spans 17 amino acids. The CDR3 DNA follows: TGTGCCAGCTCACCAGGGGTAGGTCCTCCAGGCAATCAGCCCCAGCATTTT. It specifies CASSPGVGPPGNQPQHF. Full variable domain (missing parts from reference TRBV18 and TRBJ1-5): NAGVMQNPRHLVRRRGQEARLRCSPMKGHSHVYWYRQLPEEGLKFMVYLQKENIIDESGMPKERFSAEFPKEGPSILRIQQVVRGDSAAYFCASSPGVGPPGNQPQHFGDGTRLSIL.

This clonotype was observed many times. The chain uses TRBV7-2 and TRBJ2-1; D gene uncertain. Germline lookup yields CDR1 SGHTA and CDR2 FQGNSA. The CDR3 runs to 13 residues. The V gene lost 6 bases and the J gene lost 2 bases, with 8 bases spanning the gap. This CDR3 reads CASSDGTYNEQFF. The CDR3 DNA reads as TGTGCCAGCAGTGACGGAACCTACAATGAGCAGTTCTTC.

This clonotype has a count of ten or more. The genes are TRBV24-1 and TRBJ1-5, with TRBD1 matching 7 bases. This CDR3 spans 14 amino acids. V dropped 3 bases and J dropped 3; count of bases not matched to a gene: 1. Germline values: CDR1 KGHDR, CDR2 SFDVKD. CDR3 bases: TGTGCCACCAGTGATGGGACAGCCAATCAGCCCCAGCATTTT. Translated: CATSDGTANQPQHF.

This clonotype was picked up many times. This sequence joins TRBV3-1 and TRBJ2-1; TRBD2 matches 7 bases. This CDR3 spans 12 amino acids. After removal of 1 base from V and 13 bases from J, the junction contained 4 bases not matched to a gene. Germline CDR1 reads LGHDT; CDR2 reads YNNKEL (reference sequence). CDR3 residues: CASSQGAGNQFF. CDR3 nucleotide sequence: TGTGCCAGCAGCCAAGGAGCGGGGAATCAGTTCTTC.

This clonotype appeared many times. The V and J genes are TRBV20-1 and TRBJ2-1; 15 nucleotides line up with TRBD2. CDR3 length: 18 amino acids. The germline CDR1 and CDR2 sequences are DFQATT and SNEGSKA (reference sequence). The J segment lost 0 bases and the V segment lost 5 bases, leaving 8 bases of the junction unmatched. CDR3 residues: CSASPGLAGGRSYNEQFF. DNA of the CDR3: TGCAGTGCTTCTCCGGGACTAGCGGGGGGACGCTCCTACAATGAGCAGTTCTTC.

There are many counts of this clonotype. This chain joins TRBV20-1 and TRBJ1-2; D remains unclear. Trimming removed 8 bases from V and 6 bases from J, with 10 bases in between. The CDR3 covers 10 residues. Germline CDR1 DFQATT, CDR2 SNEGSKA (reference sequence). This CDR3 is CSPEVNGYTF. As DNA, the CDR3 is TGCAGTCCGGAGGTTAATGGCTACACCTTC.

This chain uses TRBV20-1 with TRBJ2-3, with no clear D. The CDR3 spans 13 residues. Germline CDR1 reads DFQATT; CDR2 reads SNEGSKA (reference sequence). Trimming removed 3 bases from V and 4 bases from J, with 11 bases in between. CDR3 protein: CSASRFSADTQYF. CDR3 nucleotide sequence: TGCAGTGCTAGTAGATTTAGTGCAGATACGCAGTATTTT.

V and J are TRBV5-6 and TRBJ1-1; a possible D gene is TRBD1 (5 bases). Per germline, CDR1 SGHDT and CDR2 YYEEEE. The CDR3 totals 15 residues. V lost 4 bases, J lost 3 bases, and 16 bases lay in between. In DNA, the CDR3 is TGTGCCAGCAGCCCGCTCAGGGAGACGTACACTGAAGCTTTCTTT. The encoded protein is CASSPLRETYTEAFF.

This clonotype was observed at least ten times. V gene TRBV7-2 combines with J gene TRBJ2-5; TRBD1 aligns across 7 bases. The junction had 2 bases not matched to a gene; V was cut back by 0 bases and J by 1 base. Germline assignment: CDR1 SGHTA and CDR2 FQGNSA. This CDR3 comprises 15 residues. The CDR3 sequence is CASSLATGSQETQYF. In nucleotides, the CDR3 is TGTGCCAGCAGCTTAGCGACAGGGAGCCAAGAGACCCAGTACTTC. Combining the CDR3 with reference TRBV7-2 and TRBJ2-5 gives the whole variable domain GAGVSQSPSNKVTEKGKDVELRCDPISGHTALYWYRQSLGQGLEFLIYFQGNSAPDKSGLPSDRFSAERTGGSVSTLTIQRTQQEDSAVYLCASSLATGSQETQYFGPGTRLLVL.

The table lists this clonotype with many counts. The V and J genes are TRBV6-1 and TRBJ2-7, with D maybe TRBD1 (6 bases). Looked up from germline, CDR1 is MNHNS and CDR2 is SASEGT. Deletions cut 7 bases from V and 3 bases from J, with 19 bases between. This CDR3 is 15 amino acids long. Here the CDR3 reads CASIDHLLQGYEQYF. CDR3 coding DNA: TGTGCCAGCATCGACCATCTATTACAGGGCTACGAGCAGTACTTC.

This clonotype was found many times. This rearrangement joins TRBV10-1 to TRBJ2-3; 15 nucleotides agree with TRBD2. Germline trimming cut 3 bases from V and 3 bases from J; bases unmatched to any gene: 7. Germline V lookup: CDR1 WNHNN, CDR2 SYGVQD (reference sequence). This CDR3 has 18 amino acids. CDR3 sequence reads: CASSDRTSGGDPTDTQYF. In DNA, the CDR3 is TGCGCCAGCAGTGATCGGACTAGCGGGGGGGACCCGACAGATACGCAGTATTTT.

This clonotype was detected many times. This chain uses TRBV4-3 with TRBJ2-7, with D uncertain. Germline assignment: CDR1 LGHNA and CDR2 YSLEER. CDR3 length equals 13 residues. Trimming removed 8 bases at V and 7 bases at J, with 18 bases between. CDR3 loop: CASGNRGVGEQYF. As DNA, the CDR3 is TGCGCCAGCGGAAACAGAGGTGTTGGAGAGCAGTACTTC.

This clonotype was counted ten times or more. The J gene is TRBJ2-7, the V gene TRBV12-3 or TRBV12-4; 7 bases are shared with TRBD1. V lost 6 bases to trimming and J lost 3 bases; unmatched junction nucleotides: 11. CDR3 length: 15 amino acids. The CDR3 nucleotides read TGTGCCAGCAGACCCGACAGGGATCGGGGCTACGAGCAGTACTTC. The encoded protein is CASRPDRDRGYEQYF.

The sample holds many counts of this clonotype. This chain joins TRBV7-9 and TRBJ2-7; tentatively, D is TRBD1 or TRBD2 (5 bases each). The V end was cut by 3 bases, the J end by 1 base, with 13 bases between. The CDR3 is made up of 15 amino acids. Germline values: CDR1 SEHNR, CDR2 FQNEAQ (reference sequence). The CDR3 region is CASSFSGTGSYEQYF. As DNA, the CDR3 is TGTGCCAGCAGCTTTTCCGGGACGGGTTCCTACGAGCAGTACTTC.

At least ten counts were recorded for this clonotype. The rearrangement uses TRBV5-1 and TRBJ2-7; TRBD2 matches at 9 bases. J lost 4 bases, V lost 4 bases, and 6 bases had no gene match. Germline lookup yields CDR1 SGHRS and CDR2 YFSETQ. The CDR3 runs 14 residues. CDR3 in DNA: TGCGCCAGCAGCCCGGGGACTAGCCAGTACGAGCAGTACTTC. Its translation is CASSPGTSQYEQYF.